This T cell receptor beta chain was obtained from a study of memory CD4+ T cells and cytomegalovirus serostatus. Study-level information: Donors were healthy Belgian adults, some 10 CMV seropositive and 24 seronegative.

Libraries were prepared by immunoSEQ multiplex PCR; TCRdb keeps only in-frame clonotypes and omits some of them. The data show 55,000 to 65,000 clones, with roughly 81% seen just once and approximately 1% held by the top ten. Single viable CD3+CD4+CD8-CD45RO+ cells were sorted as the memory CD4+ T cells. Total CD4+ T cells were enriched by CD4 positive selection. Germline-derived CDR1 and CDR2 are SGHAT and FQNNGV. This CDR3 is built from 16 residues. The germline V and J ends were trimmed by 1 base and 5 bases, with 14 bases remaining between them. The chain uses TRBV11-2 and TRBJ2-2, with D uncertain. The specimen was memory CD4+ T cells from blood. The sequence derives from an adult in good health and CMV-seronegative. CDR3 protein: CASSLGIAVGTGELFF. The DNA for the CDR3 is TGTGCCAGCAGCTTAGGAATCGCGGTGGGGACCGGGGAGCTGTTTTTT.